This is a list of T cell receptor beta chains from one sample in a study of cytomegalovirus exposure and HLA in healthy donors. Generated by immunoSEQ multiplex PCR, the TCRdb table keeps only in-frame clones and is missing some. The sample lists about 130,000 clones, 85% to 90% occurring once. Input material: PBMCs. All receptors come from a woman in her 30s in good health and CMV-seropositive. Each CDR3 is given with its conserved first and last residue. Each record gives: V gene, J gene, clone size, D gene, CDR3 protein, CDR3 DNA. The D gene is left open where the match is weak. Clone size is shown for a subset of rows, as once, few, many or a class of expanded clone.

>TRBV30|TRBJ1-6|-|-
CAWREWAPNSPLHF
TGTGCCTGGAGAGAATGGGCCCCAAATTCACCCCTCCACTTT
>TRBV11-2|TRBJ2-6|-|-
CASSPSTGDSHRANVLTF
TGTGCCAGCAGCCCATCCACAGGGGACTCCCATCGGGCCAACGTCCTGACTTTC
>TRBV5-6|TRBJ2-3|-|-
CASSLEYGGDTQYF
TGTGCCAGCAGCTTGGAGTATGGCGGGGATACGCAGTATTTT
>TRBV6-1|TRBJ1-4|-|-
CASRDGGPNEKLFF
TGTGCCAGCAGGGACGGCGGGCCTAATGAAAAACTGTTTTTT
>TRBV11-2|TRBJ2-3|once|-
CASSLTWRDTQYF
TGTGCCAGCAGCCTAACGTGGAGGGATACGCAGTATTTT
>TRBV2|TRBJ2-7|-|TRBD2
CASSGTRGTAQQYF
TGTGCCAGCAGCGGGACTAGGGGGACCGCTCAGCAGTACTTC
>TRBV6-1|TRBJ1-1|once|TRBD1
CASSWTGGAEAFF
TGTGCCAGCAGTTGGACAGGGGGAGCTGAAGCTTTCTTT
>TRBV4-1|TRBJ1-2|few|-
CASSQVPGQLYGYTF
TGCGCCAGCAGCCAAGTTCCAGGCCAACTCTATGGCTACACCTTC
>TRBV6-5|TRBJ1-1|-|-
CASSFWGAGNTEAFF
TGTGCCAGCAGTTTTTGGGGCGCCGGGAACACTGAAGCTTTCTTT
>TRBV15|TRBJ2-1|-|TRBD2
CATSREGGLGGNEQFF
TGTGCCACCAGCAGAGAAGGCGGCTTGGGGGGGAATGAGCAGTTCTTC
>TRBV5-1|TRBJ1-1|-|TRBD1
CASSLAAGGGERNTEAFF
TGCGCCAGCAGCTTGGCCGCAGGGGGCGGCGAGAGGAATACTGAAGCTTTCTTT
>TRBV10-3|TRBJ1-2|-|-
CAIRGRGEGLYGYTF
TGTGCCATCAGAGGGCGAGGGGAGGGACTTTATGGCTACACCTTC
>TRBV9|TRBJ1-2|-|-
CASSVGGGALGGYTF
TGTGCCAGCAGCGTAGGAGGCGGGGCGCTAGGCGGCTACACCTTC
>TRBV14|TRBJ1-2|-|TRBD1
CASSYRGGGYTF
TGTGCCAGCAGCTACAGGGGAGGAGGCTACACCTTC
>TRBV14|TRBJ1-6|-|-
CASSQEGRGDSPLHF
TGTGCCAGCAGCCAAGAAGGGCGGGGTGATTCACCCCTCCACTTT
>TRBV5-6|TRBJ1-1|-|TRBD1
CASRPGTVNTEAFF
TGTGCCAGCAGACCCGGGACAGTCAACACTGAAGCTTTCTTT
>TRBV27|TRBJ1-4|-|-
CASSLTGSEEKLFF
TGTGCCAGCAGTTTAACAGGGTCAGAAGAAAAACTGTTTTTT
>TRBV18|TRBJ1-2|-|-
CASSPGVGEEGYTF
TGTGCCAGCTCACCAGGTGTAGGGGAAGAGGGCTACACCTTC
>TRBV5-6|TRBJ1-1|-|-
CASSLDFRTANTEAFF
TGTGCCAGCAGCTTGGACTTCCGGACAGCGAACACTGAAGCTTTCTTT
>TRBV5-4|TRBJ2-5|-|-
CASSFAGTNQETQYF
TGTGCCAGCAGCTTCGCCGGGACAAACCAAGAGACCCAGTACTTC
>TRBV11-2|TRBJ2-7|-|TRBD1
CASSLRGRRYF
TGTGCCAGCAGCTTAAGGGGGCGGCGGTACTTC
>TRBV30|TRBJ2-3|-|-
CAWLNRETDTQYF
TGTGCCTGGTTGAACAGGGAAACAGATACGCAGTATTTT
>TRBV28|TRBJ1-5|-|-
CASSITGGGNQPQHF
TGTGCCAGCAGCATAACAGGCGGAGGCAATCAGCCCCAGCATTTT
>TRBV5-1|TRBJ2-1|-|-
CASSLIQGNEQFF
TGCGCCAGCAGCTTGATCCAGGGTAATGAGCAGTTCTTC
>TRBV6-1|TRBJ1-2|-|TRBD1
CASSTGGGTSYTF
TGTGCCAGCAGTACAGGGGGTGGGACGAGCTACACCTTC
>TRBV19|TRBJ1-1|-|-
CASRARGLNTEAFF
TGTGCCAGTAGAGCAAGGGGCCTGAACACTGAAGCTTTCTTT
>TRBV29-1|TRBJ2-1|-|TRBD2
CSVGGRAINEQFF
TGCAGCGTTGGGGGGAGGGCCATTAATGAGCAGTTCTTC
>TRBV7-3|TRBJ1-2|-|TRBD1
CASSLSGTGGGYTF
TGTGCCAGCAGCTTATCCGGGACAGGGGGTGGCTACACCTTC
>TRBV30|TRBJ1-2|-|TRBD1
CAWSPGTGGHYGYTF
TGTGCCTGGAGTCCCGGGACAGGTGGGCACTATGGCTACACCTTC
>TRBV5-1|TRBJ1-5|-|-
CASSLEKGRLSNQPQHF
TGCGCCAGCAGCTTGGAAAAGGGGCGTTTGAGCAATCAGCCCCAGCATTTT